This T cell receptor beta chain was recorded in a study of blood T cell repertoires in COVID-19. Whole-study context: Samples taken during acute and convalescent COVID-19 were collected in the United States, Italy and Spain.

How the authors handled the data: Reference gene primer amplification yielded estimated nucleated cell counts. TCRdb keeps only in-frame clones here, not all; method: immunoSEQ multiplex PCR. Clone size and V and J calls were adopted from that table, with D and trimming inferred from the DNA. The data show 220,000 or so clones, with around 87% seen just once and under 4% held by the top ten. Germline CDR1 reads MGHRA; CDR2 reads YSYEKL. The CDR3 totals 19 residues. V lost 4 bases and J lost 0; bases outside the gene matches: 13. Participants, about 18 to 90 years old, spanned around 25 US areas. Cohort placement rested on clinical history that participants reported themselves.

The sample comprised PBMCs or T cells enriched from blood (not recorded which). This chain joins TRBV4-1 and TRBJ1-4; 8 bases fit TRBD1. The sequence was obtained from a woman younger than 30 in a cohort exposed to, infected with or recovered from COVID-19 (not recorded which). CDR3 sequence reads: CASSPRSGTGGATNEKLFF. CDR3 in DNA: TGCGCCAGCAGCCCCCGTTCCGGGACAGGCGGTGCAACTAATGAAAAACTGTTTTTT.